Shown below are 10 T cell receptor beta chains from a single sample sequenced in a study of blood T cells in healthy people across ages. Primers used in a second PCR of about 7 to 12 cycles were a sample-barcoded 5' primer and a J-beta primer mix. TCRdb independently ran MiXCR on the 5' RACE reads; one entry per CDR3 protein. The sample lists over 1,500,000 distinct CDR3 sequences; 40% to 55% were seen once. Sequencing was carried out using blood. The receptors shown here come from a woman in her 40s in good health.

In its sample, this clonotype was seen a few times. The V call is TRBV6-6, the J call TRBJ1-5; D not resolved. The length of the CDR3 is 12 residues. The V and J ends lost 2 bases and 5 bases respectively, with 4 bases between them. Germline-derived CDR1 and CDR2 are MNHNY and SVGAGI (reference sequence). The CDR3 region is CASSYKDQPQHF. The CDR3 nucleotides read TGTGCCAGCAGTTACAAGGATCAGCCCCAGCATTTT.

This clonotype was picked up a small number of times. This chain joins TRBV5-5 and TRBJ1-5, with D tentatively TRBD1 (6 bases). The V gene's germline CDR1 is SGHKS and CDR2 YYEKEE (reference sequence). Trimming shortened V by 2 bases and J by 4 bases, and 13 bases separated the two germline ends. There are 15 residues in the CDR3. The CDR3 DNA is TGTGCCAGCAGCTTCGACTGGGGGCAAAATCAGCCCCAGCATTTT. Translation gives CASSFDWGQNQPQHF.

The CDR3 bases are TGTGCCAGCAGCTCACTCCCGGGACATAACCGTTCACCCCTCCACTTT. This gives the protein CASSSLPGHNRSPLHF. This rearrangement joins TRBV9 to TRBJ1-6; weak D call: TRBD1 (6 bases). The V gene's germline CDR1 is SGDLS and CDR2 YYNGEE. Trimming left V 4 bases short and J 9 bases short, with 20 bases between. This CDR3 region has 16 residues.

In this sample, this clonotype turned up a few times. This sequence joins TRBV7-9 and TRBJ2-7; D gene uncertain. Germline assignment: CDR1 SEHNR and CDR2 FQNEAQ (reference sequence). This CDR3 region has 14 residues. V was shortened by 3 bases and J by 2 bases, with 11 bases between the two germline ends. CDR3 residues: CASSLGKFPYEQYF. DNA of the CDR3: TGTGCCAGCAGCTTGGGCAAGTTCCCCTACGAGCAGTACTTC. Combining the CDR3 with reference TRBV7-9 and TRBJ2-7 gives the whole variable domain DTGVSQNPRHKITKRGQNVTFRCDPISEHNRLYWYRQTLGQGPEFLTYFQNEAQLEKSRLLSDRFSAERPKGSFSTLEIQRTEQGDSAMYLCASSLGKFPYEQYFGPGTRLTVT.

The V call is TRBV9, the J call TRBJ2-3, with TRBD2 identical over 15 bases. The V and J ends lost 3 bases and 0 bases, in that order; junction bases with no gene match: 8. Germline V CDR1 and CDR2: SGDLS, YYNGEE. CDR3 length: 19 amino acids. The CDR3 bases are TGTGCCAGCAGCGCCCAAGGGACTAGCGGGGGGAGGAGCACAGATACGCAGTATTTT. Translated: CASSAQGTSGGRSTDTQYF.

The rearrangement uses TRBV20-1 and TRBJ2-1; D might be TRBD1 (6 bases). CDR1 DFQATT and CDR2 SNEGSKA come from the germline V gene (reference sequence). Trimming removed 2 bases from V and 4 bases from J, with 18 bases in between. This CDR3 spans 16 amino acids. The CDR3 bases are TGCAGTGCTAGACGACACAGGGTTTGGGGATACAATGAGCAGTTCTTC. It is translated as CSARRHRVWGYNEQFF.

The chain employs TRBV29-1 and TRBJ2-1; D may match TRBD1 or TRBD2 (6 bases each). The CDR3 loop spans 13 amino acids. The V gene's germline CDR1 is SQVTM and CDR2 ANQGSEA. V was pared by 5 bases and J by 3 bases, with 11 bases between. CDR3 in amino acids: CSVTGGLYNEQFF. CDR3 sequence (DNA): TGCAGCGTTACCGGGGGCCTCTACAATGAGCAGTTCTTC.

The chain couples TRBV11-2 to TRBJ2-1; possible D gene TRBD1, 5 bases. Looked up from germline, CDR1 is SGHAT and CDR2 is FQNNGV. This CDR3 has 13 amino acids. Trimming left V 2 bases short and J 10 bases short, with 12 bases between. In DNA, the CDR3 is TGTGCCAGCAGCTTAACAGGTTTTTGGGAGCAGTTCTTC. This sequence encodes CASSLTGFWEQFF.

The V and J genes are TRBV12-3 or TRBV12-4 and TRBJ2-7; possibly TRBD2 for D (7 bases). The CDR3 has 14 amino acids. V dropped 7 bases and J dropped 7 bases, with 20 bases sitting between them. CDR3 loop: CASTVGGASREQYF. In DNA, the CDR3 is TGTGCCAGCACCGTTGGGGGGGCCTCGCGTGAGCAGTACTTC.

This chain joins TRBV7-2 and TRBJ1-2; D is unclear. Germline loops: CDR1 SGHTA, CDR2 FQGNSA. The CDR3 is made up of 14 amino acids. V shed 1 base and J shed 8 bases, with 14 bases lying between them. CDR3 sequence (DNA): TGTGCCAGCAGCTTAGAGTCCGGGGTAGTAGGCTACACCTTC. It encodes CASSLESGVVGYTF.